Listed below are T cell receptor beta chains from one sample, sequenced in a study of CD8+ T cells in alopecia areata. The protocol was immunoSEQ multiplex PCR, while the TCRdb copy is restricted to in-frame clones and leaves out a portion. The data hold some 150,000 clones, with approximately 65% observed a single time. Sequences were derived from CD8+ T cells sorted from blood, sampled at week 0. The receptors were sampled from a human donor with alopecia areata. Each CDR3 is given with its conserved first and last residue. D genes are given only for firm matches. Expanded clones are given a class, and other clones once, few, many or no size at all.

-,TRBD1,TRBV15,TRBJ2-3,CATSSGTGVMNTQYF,TGTGCCACCAGTTCCGGCACAGGGGTGATGAATACGCAGTATTTT
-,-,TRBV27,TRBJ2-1,CASSLSDRNNEQFF,TGTGCCAGCAGTTTATCGGACAGAAACAATGAGCAGTTCTTC
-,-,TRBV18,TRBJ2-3,CASSPGTPTGDTQYF,TGTGCCAGCTCACCAGGAACCCCCACAGGGGATACGCAGTATTTT
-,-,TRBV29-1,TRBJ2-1,CSVGGLDNEQFF,TGCAGCGTCGGGGGACTCGACAATGAGCAGTTCTTC
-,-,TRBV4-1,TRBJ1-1,CASSATGLNTEAFF,TGCGCCAGCAGCGCTACAGGGTTGAACACTGAAGCTTTCTTT
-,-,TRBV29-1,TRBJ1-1,CSVEGGTEAFF,TGCAGCGTTGAAGGAGGAACTGAAGCTTTCTTT
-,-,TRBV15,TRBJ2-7,CATSRDGATGGFYEQYF,TGTGCCACCAGCAGAGATGGGGCCACCGGCGGGTTTTACGAGCAGTACTTC
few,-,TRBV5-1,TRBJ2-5,CASRPGEVLYSETQYF,TGCGCCAGCAGACCGGGGGAGGTCCTATATTCGGAGACCCAGTACTTC
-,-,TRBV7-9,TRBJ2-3,CASSTLAGTDTQYF,TGTGCCAGCAGCACCCTGGCCGGGACAGATACGCAGTATTTT
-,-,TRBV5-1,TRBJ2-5,CASSLAVPTSSEETQYF,TGCGCCAGCAGCTTGGCGGTACCGACTAGTTCGGAAGAGACCCAGTACTTC
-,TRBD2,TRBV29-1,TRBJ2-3,CSVEGRGGRADTQYF,TGCAGCGTTGAAGGGCGGGGGGGCCGGGCAGATACGCAGTATTTT
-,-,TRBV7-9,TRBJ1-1,CASSHRDKNTEAFF,TGTGCCAGCAGCCACCGGGACAAGAACACTGAAGCTTTCTTT
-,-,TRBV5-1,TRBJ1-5,CASSLVGDQPQHF,TGCGCCAGCAGCTTGGTTGGGGATCAGCCCCAGCATTTT
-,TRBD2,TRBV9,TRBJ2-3,CASSLETSGGTDTQYF,TGTGCCAGCAGCCTAGAGACTAGCGGGGGCACAGATACGCAGTATTTT
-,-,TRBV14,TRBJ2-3,CASSHGASSTDTQYF,TGTGCCAGCAGCCATGGCGCTAGTAGCACAGATACGCAGTATTTT
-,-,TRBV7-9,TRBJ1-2,CASSLIQTSNYGYTF,TGTGCCAGCAGCTTAATCCAGACCTCTAACTATGGCTACACCTTC
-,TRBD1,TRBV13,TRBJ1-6,CASSWGSGQGVPLHF,TGTGCCAGCAGCTGGGGGTCGGGACAGGGCGTACCCCTCCACTTT
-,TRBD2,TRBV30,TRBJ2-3,CAWSSSGGVSTDTQYF,TGTGCCTGGAGCAGTAGCGGGGGGGTCAGCACAGATACGCAGTATTTT
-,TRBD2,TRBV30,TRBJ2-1,CAWSVTSGRGEQFF,TGTGCCTGGAGTGTAACTAGCGGGAGGGGTGAGCAGTTCTTC
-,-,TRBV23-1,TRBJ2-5,CASSRETQYF,TGCGCCAGCTCCAGGGAGACCCAGTACTTC
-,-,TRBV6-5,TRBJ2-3,CASSYSASGTDTQYF,TGTGCCAGCAGTTACTCGGCTAGCGGCACAGATACGCAGTATTTT
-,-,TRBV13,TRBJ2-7,CASSPSGLDYEQYF,TGTGCCAGCAGCCCCTCCGGGTTGGACTACGAGCAGTACTTC
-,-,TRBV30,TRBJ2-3,CAFGESSSTDTQYF,TGTGCCTTCGGCGAGAGTTCTAGCACAGATACGCAGTATTTT
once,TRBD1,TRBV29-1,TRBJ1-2,CSTEGTGVYGYTF,TGCAGCACGGAGGGGACAGGGGTTTATGGCTACACCTTC
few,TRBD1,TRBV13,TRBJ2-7,CASSGGTGGVSDYEQYF,TGTGCCAGCAGTGGAGGGACAGGGGGCGTCTCGGACTACGAGCAGTACTTC
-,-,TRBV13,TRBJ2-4,CASADALLAKNIQYF,TGTGCCAGCGCGGACGCCCTACTAGCCAAAAACATTCAGTACTTC
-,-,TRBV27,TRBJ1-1,CASSFGGSTEAFF,TGTGCCAGCAGTTTTGGGGGGAGCACTGAAGCTTTCTTT
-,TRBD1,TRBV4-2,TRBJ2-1,CASSPGQGFEQFF,TGTGCCAGCAGCCCCGGACAGGGTTTTGAGCAGTTCTTC
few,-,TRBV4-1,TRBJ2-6,CASSQGPDRLSGANVLTF,TGCGCCAGCAGCCAAGGCCCTGACCGACTCTCTGGGGCCAACGTCCTGACTTTC
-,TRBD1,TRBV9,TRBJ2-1,CASSVTGVSSYNEQFF,TGTGCCAGCAGCGTAACAGGGGTTAGCTCCTACAATGAGCAGTTCTTC
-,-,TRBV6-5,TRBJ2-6,CATTNTGANVLTF,TGTGCCACTACCAACACCGGGGCCAACGTCCTGACTTTC
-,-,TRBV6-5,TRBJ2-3,CASSPGDTQYF,TGTGCCAGCAGCCCGGGCGATACGCAGTATTTT
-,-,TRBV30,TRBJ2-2,CAYGTGELFF,TGTGCCTACGGCACCGGGGAGCTGTTTTTT
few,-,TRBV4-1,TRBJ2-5,CASSHRRGAQETQYF,TGCGCCAGCAGCCATAGGCGAGGGGCCCAAGAGACCCAGTACTTC
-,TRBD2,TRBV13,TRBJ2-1,CASSKRMIRGEHTYNEQFF,TGTGCCAGCAGCAAAAGAATGATTCGGGGGGAGCATACCTACAATGAGCAGTTCTTC
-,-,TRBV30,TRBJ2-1,CAWVPLSSYNEQFF,TGTGCCTGGGTCCCTTTGAGCTCCTACAATGAGCAGTTCTTC
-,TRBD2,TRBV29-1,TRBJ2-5,CSVVTSGLFQETQYF,TGCAGCGTAGTGACTAGCGGGCTCTTCCAAGAGACCCAGTACTTC
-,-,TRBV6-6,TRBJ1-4,CASSWTISGNEKLFF,TGTGCCAGCAGTTGGACTATCAGCGGTAATGAAAAACTGTTTTTT
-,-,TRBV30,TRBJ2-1,CAWSVLIRDEQFF,TGTGCCTGGAGTGTACTTATCAGGGATGAGCAGTTCTTC
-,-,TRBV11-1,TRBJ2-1,CASKGRGLYNEQFF,TGTGCCAGCAAAGGCAGGGGACTGTACAATGAGCAGTTCTTC
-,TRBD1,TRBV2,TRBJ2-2,CASSEEIGQGAYGGELFF,TGTGCCAGCAGTGAGGAGATTGGACAGGGGGCTTATGGCGGGGAGCTGTTTTTT
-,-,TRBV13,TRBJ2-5,CASSFGQETQYF,TGTGCCAGCAGCTTTGGGCAAGAGACCCAGTACTTC
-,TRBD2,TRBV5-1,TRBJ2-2,CASSFTSGTGELFF,TGCGCCAGCAGCTTCACTAGCGGGACCGGGGAGCTGTTTTTT
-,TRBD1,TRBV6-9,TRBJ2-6,CASSYDREGSGANVLTF,TGTGCCAGCAGTTATGACAGGGAAGGCTCTGGGGCCAACGTCCTGACTTTC
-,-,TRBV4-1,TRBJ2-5,CASSQVVKETQYF,TGCGCCAGCAGCCAAGTGGTAAAAGAGACCCAGTACTTC
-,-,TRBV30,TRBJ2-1,CAWSPGTPTLGNEQFF,TGTGCCTGGAGCCCAGGGACTCCCACGTTAGGGAATGAGCAGTTCTTC
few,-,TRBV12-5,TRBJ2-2,CASQFGRGELFF,TGTGCTAGCCAATTCGGGCGGGGGGAGCTGTTTTTT
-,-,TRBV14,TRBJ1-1,CASSQVGGSNTEAFF,TGTGCCAGCAGCCAAGTCGGGGGGTCCAACACTGAAGCTTTCTTT
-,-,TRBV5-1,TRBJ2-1,CASSLAYNEQFF,TGCGCCAGCAGCTTAGCCTACAATGAGCAGTTCTTC
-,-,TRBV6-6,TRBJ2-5,CASRWELKETQYF,TGTGCCAGCAGGTGGGAGTTGAAAGAGACCCAGTACTTC
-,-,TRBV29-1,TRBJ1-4,CSVVGERSAGGEKLFF,TGCAGCGTTGTTGGTGAGCGGAGTGCTGGGGGTGAAAAACTGTTTTTT
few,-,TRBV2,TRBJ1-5,CASSESWKGPYLFNQPQHF,TGTGCCAGCAGTGAAAGCTGGAAGGGGCCCTACCTGTTTAATCAGCCCCAGCATTTT
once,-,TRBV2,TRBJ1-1,CASSEAPGQGAFF,TGTGCCAGCAGTGAAGCCCCCGGCCAAGGGGCTTTCTTT
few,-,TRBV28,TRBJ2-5,CASRGLEVGGREWTRDQETQYF,TGTGCCAGCAGGGGTCTAGAGGTTGGGGGCAGGGAGTGGACCCGAGACCAAGAGACCCAGTACTTC
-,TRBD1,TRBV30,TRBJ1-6,CAWRAWDRESPLHF,TGTGCCTGGAGAGCTTGGGACAGGGAGTCACCCCTCCACTTT
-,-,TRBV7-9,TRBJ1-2,CASTKSVANYGYTF,TGTGCCAGCACCAAATCCGTGGCTAACTATGGCTACACCTTC
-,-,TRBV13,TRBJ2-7,CASSLISGVGEQYF,TGTGCCAGCAGCTTAATTTCAGGGGTCGGGGAGCAGTACTTC
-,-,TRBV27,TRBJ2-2,CASSLSWAHTGELFF,TGTGCCAGCAGTTTGTCTTGGGCTCACACCGGGGAGCTGTTTTTT
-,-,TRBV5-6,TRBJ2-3,CASTTGPAETDTQYF,TGTGCCAGCACAACAGGACCTGCCGAAACAGATACGCAGTATTTT
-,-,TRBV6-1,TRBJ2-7,CASTWGPLNEQYF,TGTGCCAGCACGTGGGGCCCCCTGAACGAGCAGTACTTC